Sequencing of this T cell receptor beta chain was carried out in a study of identical twins. Study results and caveats: Potential partial confounding of zero-insertion analyses by invariant MAIT and iNKT cells was noted. Cord blood's abundant beta clonotypes had fewer insertions, unlike memory repertoires.

V lost 8 bases, J lost 2 bases, and 10 bases lay in between. The germline V gene encodes CDR1 MGHRA and CDR2 YSYEKL. CDR3 size: 14 residues. Unique molecular identifiers were present on the cDNA, which also gained a universal primer site by template switching. Using its own MiXCR run on the 5' RACE reads, TCRdb lists one record per CDR3 protein. The sample carries 300,000 to 400,000 distinct CDR3 sequences, roughly an eighth recorded once. This clonotype came up a few times. Antigen: not known. These data also formed part of another study, on yellow fever vaccine responses in identical twins.

The sequenced sample consisted of CD8+ T cells sorted from blood. The TCR originated in a woman between 18 and 30 years old in good health. The rearrangement joins TRBV4-1 to TRBJ1-6; D ambiguous. The CDR3 nucleotides read TGCGCCAGCGCGGGCCAGCCCTATAATTCACCCCTCCACTTT. This translates into CASAGQPYNSPLHF.